These T cell receptor beta chains were read from a single sample in a study of cytomegalovirus exposure and HLA in healthy donors. Data came from immunoSEQ multiplex PCR; TCRdb stores just in-frame clones and leaves some out. The sample includes 90,000 to 120,000 clones, almost 80% of them seen just once. The sample taken for sequencing was PBMCs. These receptors all stem from a man aged 55 to 70 in good health and CMV-seropositive. Both conserved end residues are part of each CDR3. D genes are given only for firm matches. The size entry is marked missing in some rows and otherwise reads once, few, many or a size class.

>TRBV10-3|TRBD1|-|TRBJ2-7
CAIRETGAGEQYF
TGTGCCATCAGGGAGACAGGGGCAGGCGAGCAGTACTTC
>TRBV10-1|-|-|TRBJ1-5
CASSESGPNQPQHF
TGCGCCAGCAGTGAGTCTGGGCCCAATCAGCCCCAGCATTTT
>TRBV5-1|-|-|TRBJ1-1
CASSLAHGGAVNTEAFF
TGCGCCAGCAGCTTGGCGCACGGTGGAGCGGTGAACACTGAAGCTTTCTTT
>TRBV27|TRBD2|-|TRBJ2-5
CASNTGTSGEREQYF
TGTGCCAGCAATACTGGGACTAGCGGGGAGAGGGAGCAGTACTTC
>TRBV2|TRBD1|-|TRBJ1-6
CASKTDRDSPLHF
TGTGCCAGCAAGACGGACAGGGATTCACCCCTCCACTTT
>TRBV5-8|TRBD2|-|TRBJ2-3
CASSWGTSGGATDTQYF
TGTGCCAGCAGCTGGGGGACTAGCGGGGGAGCGACAGATACGCAGTATTTT
>TRBV28|-|-|TRBJ1-1
CASSFSFQDSMNTEAFF
TGTGCCAGCAGTTTCTCGTTTCAGGATTCCATGAACACTGAAGCTTTCTTT
>TRBV7-2|-|once|TRBJ2-1
CASSQLQVYNEQFF
TGTGCCAGCAGCCAATTACAGGTTTACAATGAGCAGTTCTTC
>TRBV5-1|TRBD2|-|TRBJ2-1
CASSLGAGDHNEQFF
TGCGCCAGCAGCTTGGGAGCGGGGGACCACAATGAGCAGTTCTTC
>TRBV7-6|TRBD1|-|TRBJ2-5
CASSLNRGETQYF
TGTGCCAGCAGCTTAAACAGGGGTGAGACCCAGTACTTC
>TRBV7-9|-|-|TRBJ2-5
CASSLEGAQQETQYF
TGTGCCAGCAGCTTGGAGGGGGCACAGCAAGAGACCCAGTACTTC
>TRBV5-1|-|-|TRBJ1-2
CASSLSGTGNYGYTF
TGCGCCAGCAGCTTGTCCGGGACTGGGAACTATGGCTACACCTTC
>TRBV14|-|-|TRBJ2-2
CASSQDVARTGELFF
TGTGCCAGCAGCCAAGATGTGGCCCGAACCGGGGAGCTGTTTTTT
>TRBV6-5|TRBD1|-|TRBJ1-1
CASSSLQGARVTEAFF
TGTGCCAGCAGTTCCCTACAGGGGGCGCGGGTCACTGAAGCTTTCTTT
>TRBV10-3|TRBD1|-|TRBJ1-2
CAISTGQGLNYGYTF
TGTGCCATCAGTACCGGACAGGGACTAAACTATGGCTACACCTTC
>TRBV7-2|TRBD2|-|TRBJ2-3
CASSLVRLSGGTDTQYF
TGTGCCAGCAGCTTAGTTAGATTAAGCGGGGGCACAGATACGCAGTATTTT
>TRBV11-3|TRBD1|-|TRBJ2-7
CASSWGQGAYEQYF
TGTGCCAGCAGCTGGGGACAGGGCGCCTACGAGCAGTACTTC
>TRBV7-2|-|-|TRBJ1-2
CASSFGGGYGYTF
TGTGCCAGCAGCTTCGGGGGAGGCTATGGCTACACCTTC
>TRBV7-9|-|-|TRBJ1-6
CASSRDRSSYNSPLHF
TGTGCCAGCAGCCGGGATCGGAGCTCCTATAATTCACCCCTCCACTTT
>TRBV6-6|TRBD1|-|TRBJ2-7
CASRTQGATYEQYF
TGTGCCAGCAGAACACAGGGGGCCACCTACGAGCAGTACTTC
>TRBV19|TRBD1|-|TRBJ1-5
CATSGTGVSPLTSNQPQHF
TGTGCCACCTCCGGGACAGGGGTCTCCCCTTTGACGAGCAATCAGCCCCAGCATTTT
>TRBV2|-|-|TRBJ1-5
CASGKEGNQPQHF
TGTGCCAGCGGAAAGGAGGGGAATCAGCCCCAGCATTTT
>TRBV6-1|TRBD1|-|TRBJ2-7
CASRVIPGQGYEQYF
TGTGCCAGCAGAGTAATCCCGGGACAGGGTTACGAGCAGTACTTC
>TRBV2|-|few|TRBJ1-1
CASSGEVMNTEAFF
TGTGCCAGCAGTGGGGAGGTGATGAACACTGAAGCTTTCTTT
>TRBV6-5|-|-|TRBJ2-5
CASSPGHYQETQYF
TGTGCCAGCAGCCCTGGACACTACCAAGAGACCCAGTACTTC
>TRBV4-3|TRBD1|few|TRBJ1-2
CASSRDRGYGYTF
TGCGCCAGCAGCCGAGACAGGGGGTATGGCTACACCTTC
>TRBV6-1|-|once|TRBJ1-2
CASSEMSGLNYGYTF
TGTGCCAGCAGTGAAATGTCAGGGCTAAACTATGGCTACACCTTC
>TRBV11-2|TRBD1|few|TRBJ1-1
CASSARQGYTEAFF
TGTGCCAGCAGCGCACGACAGGGGTACACTGAAGCTTTCTTT
>TRBV25-1|-|-|TRBJ2-7
CASSEWGEVYEQYF
TGTGCCAGCAGTGAATGGGGGGAGGTCTACGAGCAGTACTTC
>TRBV7-9|TRBD2|-|TRBJ2-7
CASSHHSGGDAYEQYF
TGTGCCAGCAGCCACCATAGCGGGGGGGACGCCTACGAGCAGTACTTC
>TRBV6-1|TRBD1|-|TRBJ2-6
CASSARQGASGANVLTF
TGTGCCAGCAGTGCTCGACAGGGGGCTTCCGGGGCCAACGTCCTGACTTTC
>TRBV25-1|-|-|TRBJ1-6
CASKREYNSPLHF
TGTGCCAGCAAACGGGAGTATAATTCACCCCTCCACTTT
>TRBV7-6|TRBD2|-|TRBJ2-5
CASSLQGAAGGFKTQYF
TGTGCCAGCAGCTTGCAGGGAGCGGCGGGGGGGTTCAAGACCCAGTACTTC
>TRBV6-4|TRBD2|-|TRBJ2-2
CASRTFRTSGTGELFF
TGTGCCAGCAGGACTTTCCGGACTAGCGGCACCGGGGAGCTGTTTTTT
>TRBV4-3|TRBD2|-|TRBJ2-7
CASSQGLALLTSEQYF
TGCGCCAGCAGCCAGGGACTAGCGCTCTTAACCAGCGAGCAGTACTTC
>TRBV6-1|TRBD2|-|TRBJ2-2
CASSSTSGTAGELFF
TGTGCCAGCAGCTCAACTAGCGGGACCGCCGGGGAGCTGTTTTTT
>TRBV5-1|-|few|TRBJ1-4
CASSLRDIDEKLFF
TGCGCCAGCAGCCTAAGGGACATAGATGAAAAACTGTTTTTT
>TRBV23-1|-|-|TRBJ2-7
CASSPDSGCEQYF
TGCGCCAGCAGTCCGGACTCGGGTTGCGAGCAGTACTTC
>TRBV19|-|once|TRBJ2-2
CASSPEGGYTGELFF
TGTGCCAGTAGTCCCGAGGGGGGGTACACCGGGGAGCTGTTTTTT
>TRBV4-1|TRBD1|-|TRBJ2-7
CASSQENRGTYEQYF
TGCGCCAGCAGCCAAGAGAACAGGGGGACCTACGAGCAGTACTTC
>TRBV19|TRBD1|-|TRBJ1-5
CASSGGTASSNQPQHF
TGTGCCAGTAGCGGTGGGACAGCTAGTAGCAATCAGCCCCAGCATTTT